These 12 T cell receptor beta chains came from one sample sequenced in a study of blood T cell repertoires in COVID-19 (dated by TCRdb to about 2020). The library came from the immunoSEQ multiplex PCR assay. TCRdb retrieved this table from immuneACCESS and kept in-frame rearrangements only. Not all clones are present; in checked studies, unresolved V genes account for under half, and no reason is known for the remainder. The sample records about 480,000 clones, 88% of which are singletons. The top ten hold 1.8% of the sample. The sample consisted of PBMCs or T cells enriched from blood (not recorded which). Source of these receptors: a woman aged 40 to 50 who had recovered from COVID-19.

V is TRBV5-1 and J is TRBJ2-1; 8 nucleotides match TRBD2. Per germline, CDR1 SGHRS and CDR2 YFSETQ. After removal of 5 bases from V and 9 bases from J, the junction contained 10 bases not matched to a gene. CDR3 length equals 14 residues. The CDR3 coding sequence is TGCGCCAGCAGAACCGGGACTAGGTTTCTTGAGCAGTTCTTC. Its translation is CASRTGTRFLEQFF.

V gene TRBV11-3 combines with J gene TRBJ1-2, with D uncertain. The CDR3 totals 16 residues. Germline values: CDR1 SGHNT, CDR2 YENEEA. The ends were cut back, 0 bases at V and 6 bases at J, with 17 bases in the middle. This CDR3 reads CASSLDVGLLIHGYTF. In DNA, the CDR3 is TGTGCCAGCAGCTTAGATGTGGGCCTCCTCATCCATGGCTACACCTTC.

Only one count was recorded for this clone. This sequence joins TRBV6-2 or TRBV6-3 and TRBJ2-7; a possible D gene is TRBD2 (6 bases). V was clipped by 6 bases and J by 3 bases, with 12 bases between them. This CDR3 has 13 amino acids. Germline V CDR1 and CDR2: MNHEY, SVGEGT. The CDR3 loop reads CASSLRELYEQYF. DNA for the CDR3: TGTGCCAGCAGCCTCCGGGAGCTCTACGAGCAGTACTTC.

CDR3 bases: TGTGCCAGCAGCGTAGTAGGGCTAGCGGGGGGGGAGACCCAGTACTTC. It specifies CASSVVGLAGGETQYF. The V call is TRBV9, the J call TRBJ2-5; 12 bases agree with TRBD2. Trimming at V came to 0 bases and at J to 5 bases, leaving 5 bases not matched to a gene. Per germline, CDR1 SGDLS and CDR2 YYNGEE. The CDR3 is 16 amino acids. Variable domain in full (rest from reference TRBV9 and TRBJ2-5): DSGVTQTPKHLITATGQRVTLRCSPRSGDLSVYWYQQSLDQGLQFLIQYYNGEERAKGNILERFSAQQFPDLHSELNLSSLELGDSALYFCASSVVGLAGGETQYFGPGTRLLVL.

CDR3 sequence: CAWTGPANYGYTF. The CDR3 DNA sequence: TGTGCCTGGACTGGGCCCGCTAACTATGGCTACACCTTC. The V and J genes are TRBV30 and TRBJ1-2; D gene ambiguous. V lost 4 bases to trimming and J lost 0 bases, with 9 bases between them. CDR1 GTSNPN and CDR2 SVGIG come from the germline V gene (reference sequence). The CDR3 contains 13 residues.

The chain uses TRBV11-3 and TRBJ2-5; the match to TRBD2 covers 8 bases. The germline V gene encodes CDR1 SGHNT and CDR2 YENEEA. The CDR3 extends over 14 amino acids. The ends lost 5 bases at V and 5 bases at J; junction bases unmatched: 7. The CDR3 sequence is CASSRGGLWETQYF. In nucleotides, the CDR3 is TGTGCCAGCAGCCGGGGGGGGCTTTGGGAGACCCAGTACTTC. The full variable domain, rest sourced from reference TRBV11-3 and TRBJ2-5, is EAGVVQSPRYKIIEKKQPVAFWCNPISGHNTLYWYLQNLGQGPELLIRYENEEAVDDSQLPKDRFSAERLKGVDSTLKIQPAELGDSAVYLCASSRGGLWETQYFGPGTRLLVL.

The CDR3 DNA reads as TGCGCCAGCAGCTTGGAACAAGGGGGCGTTAATTCACCCCTCCACTTT. Protein product: CASSLEQGGVNSPLHF. The chain uses TRBV5-1 and TRBJ1-6; TRBD1 agrees at 7 bases. With V trimmed by 0 bases and J by 6 bases, 6 bases remained unmatched. The CDR3 covers 16 residues. The germline V gene encodes CDR1 SGHRS and CDR2 YFSETQ. The full variable domain, in which reference TRBV5-1 and TRBJ1-6 provide the parts outside the CDR3, is KAGVTQTPRYLIKTRGQQVTLSCSPISGHRSVSWYQQTPGQGLQFLFEYFSETQRNKGNFPGRFSGRQFSNSRSEMNVSTLELGDSALYLCASSLEQGGVNSPLHFGNGTRLTVT.

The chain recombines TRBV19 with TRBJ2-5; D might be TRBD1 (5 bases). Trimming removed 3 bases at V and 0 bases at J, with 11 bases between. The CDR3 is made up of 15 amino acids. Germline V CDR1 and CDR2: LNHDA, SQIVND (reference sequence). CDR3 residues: CASSMDGHYQETQYF. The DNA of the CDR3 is TGTGCCAGTAGTATGGACGGACACTACCAAGAGACCCAGTACTTC. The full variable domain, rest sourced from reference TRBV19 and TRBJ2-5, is DGGITQSPKYLFRKEGQNVTLSCEQNLNHDAMYWYRQDPGQGLRLIYYSQIVNDFQKGDIAEGYSVSREKKESFPLTVTSAQKNPTAFYLCASSMDGHYQETQYFGPGTRLLVL.

This chain's CDR3 is CATSLGQGDNYGYTF. For the CDR3, the DNA is TGTGCCACCAGTTTGGGACAGGGAGATAACTATGGCTACACCTTC. V is TRBV15 and J is TRBJ1-2; 9 bases align to TRBD1. V shed 6 bases and J 1 base; nucleotides not matched to a gene: 6. The germline gives CDR1 LNHNV, CDR2 YYDKDF (reference sequence). The CDR3 covers 15 residues.

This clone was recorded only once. CDR3 protein: CASSNSRRAGTEAFF. The CDR3 DNA reads as TGTGCCAGCAGCAATAGTAGGAGGGCCGGGACTGAAGCTTTCTTT. The chain couples TRBV7-6 to TRBJ1-1; D gene unclear. V lost 5 bases and J 5 bases, leaving 18 bases between the germline ends. This CDR3 is 15 amino acids long. Germline lookup yields CDR1 SGHVS and CDR2 FNYEAQ. The full variable domain, in which reference TRBV7-6 and TRBJ1-1 provide the parts outside the CDR3, is GAGVSQSPRYKVTKRGQDVALRCDPISGHVSLYWYRQALGQGPEFLTYFNYEAQQDKSGLPNDRFSAERPEGSISTLTIQRTEQRDSAMYRCASSNSRRAGTEAFFGQGTRLTVV.

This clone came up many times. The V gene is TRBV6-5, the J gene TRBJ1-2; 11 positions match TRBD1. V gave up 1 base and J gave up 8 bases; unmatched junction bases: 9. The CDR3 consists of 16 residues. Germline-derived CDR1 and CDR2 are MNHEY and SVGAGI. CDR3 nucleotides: TGTGCCAGCAGTTACTGGACAGGGGGCGATTCGGGAGGCTACACCTTC. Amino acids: CASSYWTGGDSGGYTF.

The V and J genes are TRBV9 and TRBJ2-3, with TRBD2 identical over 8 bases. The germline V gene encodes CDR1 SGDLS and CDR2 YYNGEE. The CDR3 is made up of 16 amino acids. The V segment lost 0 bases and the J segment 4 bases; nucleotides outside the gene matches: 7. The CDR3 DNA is TGTGCCAGCAGCGTAGTAAGCGGGAGTGGTCCAGATACGCAGTATTTT. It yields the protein CASSVVSGSGPDTQYF.